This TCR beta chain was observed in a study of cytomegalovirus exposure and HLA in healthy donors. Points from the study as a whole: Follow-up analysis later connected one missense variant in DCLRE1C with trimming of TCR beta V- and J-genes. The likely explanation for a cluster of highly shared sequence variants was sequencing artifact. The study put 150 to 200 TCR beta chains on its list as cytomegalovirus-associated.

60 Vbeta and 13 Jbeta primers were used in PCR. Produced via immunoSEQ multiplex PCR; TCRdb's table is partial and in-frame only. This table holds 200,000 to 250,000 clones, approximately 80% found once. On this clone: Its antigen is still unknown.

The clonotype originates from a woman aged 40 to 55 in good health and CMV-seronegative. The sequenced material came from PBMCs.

This CDR3 is CASSLERGRSYNEQFF. The CDR3 bases are TGCGCCAGCAGCTTGGAGCGGGGGCGTTCCTACAATGAGCAGTTCTTC. The chain links TRBV5-1 to TRBJ2-1; 8 bases fit TRBD2. Germline assignment: CDR1 SGHRS and CDR2 YFSETQ. Trimming cost V 0 bases and J 1 base; bases outside gene matches: 3. The CDR3 extends over 16 amino acids.